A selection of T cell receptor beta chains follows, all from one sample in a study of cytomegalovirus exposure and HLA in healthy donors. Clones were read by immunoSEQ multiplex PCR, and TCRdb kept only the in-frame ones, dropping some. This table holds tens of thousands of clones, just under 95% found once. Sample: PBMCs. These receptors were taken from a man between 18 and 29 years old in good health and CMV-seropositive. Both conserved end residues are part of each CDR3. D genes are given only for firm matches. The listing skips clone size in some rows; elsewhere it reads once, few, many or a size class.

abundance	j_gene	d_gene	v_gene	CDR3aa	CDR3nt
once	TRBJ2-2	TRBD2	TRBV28	CASSSRGDNTGELFF	TGTGCCAGCAGTTCTCGGGGGGACAACACCGGGGAGCTGTTTTTT
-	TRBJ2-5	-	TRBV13	CASSLAPPRGSRETQYF	TGTGCCAGCAGCTTAGCCCCGCCCCGGGGTAGTCGGGAGACCCAGTACTTC
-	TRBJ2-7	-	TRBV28	CASSFERGSYEQYF	TGTGCCAGCAGTTTTGAACGGGGAAGTTACGAGCAGTACTTC
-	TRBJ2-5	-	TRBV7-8	CASSLKRVVETQYF	TGTGCCAGCAGCTTAAAACGGGTGGTGGAGACCCAGTACTTC
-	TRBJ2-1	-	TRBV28	CASSLPGADYNEQFF	TGTGCCAGCAGTTTACCGGGAGCTGACTACAATGAGCAGTTCTTC
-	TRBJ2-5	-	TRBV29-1	CSVRPSSPQETQYF	TGCAGCGTTAGACCTAGCAGCCCCCAAGAGACCCAGTACTTC
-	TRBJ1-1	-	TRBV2	CASYGGTEAFF	TGTGCCAGCTACGGGGGCACTGAAGCTTTCTTT
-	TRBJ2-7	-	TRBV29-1	CSVVPDGTYEQYF	TGCAGCGTGGTCCCGGACGGGACCTACGAGCAGTACTTC
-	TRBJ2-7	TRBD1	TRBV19	CASRAGGEVDEQYF	TGTGCCAGTCGCGCAGGGGGTGAGGTGGACGAGCAGTACTTC
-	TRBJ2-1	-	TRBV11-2	CASSLVRNEQFF	TGTGCCAGCAGCTTAGTCCGCAATGAGCAGTTCTTC
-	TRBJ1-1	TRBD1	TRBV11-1	CASRFTGGTEAFF	TGTGCCAGCAGATTTACAGGGGGCACTGAAGCTTTCTTT
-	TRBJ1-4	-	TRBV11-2	CASSLVRNPIKLFF	TGTGCCAGCAGCTTAGTCAGAAACCCGATAAAACTGTTTTTT
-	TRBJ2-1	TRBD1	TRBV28	CASSPGTEGEQFF	TGTGCCAGCAGTCCCGGGACAGAGGGTGAGCAGTTCTTC
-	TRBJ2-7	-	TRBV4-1	CASSRFPGTSSYEQYF	TGCGCCAGCAGCCGATTCCCCGGGACTTCTTCCTACGAGCAGTACTTC
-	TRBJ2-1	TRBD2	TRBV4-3	CASSRLGTSGDEQFF	TGCGCCAGCAGCCGTCTTGGGACTAGCGGCGATGAGCAGTTCTTC
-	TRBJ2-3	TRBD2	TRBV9	CASSHSGADTQYF	TGTGCCAGCAGCCATAGCGGGGCAGATACGCAGTATTTT
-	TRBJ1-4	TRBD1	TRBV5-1	CASGSGYGDRNEKLFF	TGCGCCAGCGGATCAGGCTACGGGGACAGGAATGAAAAACTGTTTTTT
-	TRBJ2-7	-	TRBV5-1	CASSEVRGYEQYF	TGCGCCAGCAGCGAGGTCCGGGGCTACGAGCAGTACTTC
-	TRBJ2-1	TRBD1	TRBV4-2	CASSHTGGSYNEQFF	TGTGCCAGCAGCCACACAGGGGGCTCCTACAATGAGCAGTTCTTC
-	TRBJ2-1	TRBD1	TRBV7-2	CASTRDRDYNEQFF	TGTGCCAGCACCAGGGACAGGGACTACAATGAGCAGTTCTTC
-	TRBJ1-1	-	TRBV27	CASSLAENTEAFF	TGTGCCAGCAGTTTGGCAGAGAACACTGAAGCTTTCTTT
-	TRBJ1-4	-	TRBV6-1	CASSGDRREVFF	TGTGCCAGCAGTGGCGATAGACGGGAGGTGTTTTTT
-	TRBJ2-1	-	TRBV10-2	CASSGVTGGVENEQFF	TGCGCCAGCAGCGGGGTCACAGGGGGGGTTGAGAATGAGCAGTTCTTC
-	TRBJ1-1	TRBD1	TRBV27	CASSTRQGEAFF	TGTGCCAGCAGTACCCGACAGGGCGAAGCTTTCTTT
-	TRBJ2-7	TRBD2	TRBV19	CASSIGARGEQYF	TGTGCCAGTAGTATAGGCGCGCGGGGGGAGCAGTACTTC
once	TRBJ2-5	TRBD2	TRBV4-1	CASSRPPLKAGALQETQYF	TGCGCCAGCAGCCGCCCCCCCCTGAAAGCGGGAGCCCTTCAAGAGACCCAGTACTTC
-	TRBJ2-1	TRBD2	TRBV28	CASTGRGVVAGLSSYNEQFF	TGTGCCAGCACCGGGAGGGGGGTGGTAGCGGGGCTGAGCTCCTACAATGAGCAGTTCTTC
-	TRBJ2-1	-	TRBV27	CASSLIGGEQFF	TGTGCCAGCAGTTTAATCGGGGGTGAGCAGTTCTTC
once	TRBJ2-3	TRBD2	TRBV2	CASSEAWSGGAADTQYF	TGTGCCAGCAGTGAAGCCTGGAGCGGGGGGGCCGCAGATACGCAGTATTTT
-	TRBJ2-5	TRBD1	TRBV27	CASSPGTGGLQETQYF	TGTGCCAGCAGCCCCGGGACAGGGGGCCTCCAAGAGACCCAGTACTTC
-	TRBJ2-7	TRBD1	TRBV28	CASRTQGINDYEQYF	TGTGCCAGCAGAACACAGGGGATCAACGACTACGAGCAGTACTTC
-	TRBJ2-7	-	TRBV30	CAWSLGWGHLEQYF	TGTGCCTGGAGTTTGGGTTGGGGGCATTTGGAGCAGTACTTC
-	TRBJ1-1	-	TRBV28	CASSPQPGTTNTEAFF	TGTGCCAGCAGTCCCCAACCCGGGACAACGAACACTGAAGCTTTCTTT